A single sample gave rise to the 14 T cell receptor beta chains below, sequenced in a study of vaccination effects on CD4 cells after COVID-19. Produced via immunoSEQ multiplex PCR; TCRdb's table is partial and in-frame only. The sample lists tens of thousands of clones, around 75% seen once, with 3.5% to 4.5% in the top ten. These receptors have no identified antigens. After expansion with viral peptide pools in the ViraFEST assay, antigen-specific CD4+ T cells were sequenced. Culture proceeded for approximately nine days, and CD4+ T cells were then isolated. Nucleocapsid antibodies were negative in the vaccine recipients, who had never had SARS-CoV-2 infection. The sample was CD4+ T cells from PBMCs cultured with HCoV-OC43 spike peptides, taken before COVID-19 vaccination. Subset in this sample: HCoV-OC43 spike overlapping peptide pool stimulation. These receptors were taken from a human donor who received a COVID-19 vaccine.

The chain joins TRBV27 to TRBJ1-5; possibly TRBD1 for D (6 bases). Looked up from germline, CDR1 is MNHEY and CDR2 is SMNVEV (reference sequence). The CDR3 covers 15 residues. V dropped 6 bases and J dropped 2 bases, with 14 bases sitting between them. The CDR3 sequence is CASSRTGTGNQPQHF. In DNA form, the CDR3 reads TGTGCCAGCAGCCGAACAGGGACTGGCAATCAGCCCCAGCATTTT.

This chain uses TRBV4-2 with TRBJ2-3; TRBD2 agrees at 14 bases. CDR3 length: 18 amino acids. Germline values: CDR1 LGHNA, CDR2 YNFKEQ. The V gene end was trimmed by 2 bases and the J gene end by 5 bases; junction bases not matched to a gene: 9. The chain's CDR3 is CASSQSMTSGGAQDTQYF. In DNA, the CDR3 is TGTGCCAGCAGCCAATCCATGACTAGCGGGGGGGCCCAAGATACGCAGTATTTT.

Only a few counts were recorded for this clone. The chain employs TRBV6-6 and TRBJ1-5; a possible D gene is TRBD1 (6 bases). Germline V gives CDR1 MNHNY, CDR2 SVGAGI (reference sequence). Trimming took 4 bases from V and 3 from J, leaving 16 bases between them. This CDR3 is 16 amino acids long. CDR3 residues: CASSSNWGQYNQPQHF. The CDR3 DNA reads TGTGCCAGCAGTTCCAATTGGGGGCAGTACAATCAGCCCCAGCATTTT.

The rearrangement joins TRBV6-4 to TRBJ2-7, with D perhaps TRBD1 or TRBD2 (5 bases each). The V and J ends lost 5 bases and 5 bases respectively, with 10 bases between them. The CDR3 totals 12 residues. CDR1 is MRHNA and CDR2 is SNTAGT in the germline V gene. CDR3 coding DNA: TGTGCCAGCAGTCTTCGGGGCCACGAGCAGTACGTC. It encodes CASSLRGHEQYV.

This clone was seen a handful of times. This sequence joins TRBV6-5 and TRBJ2-3; D not resolved. This CDR3 spans 13 amino acids. Germline CDR1 is MNHEY and CDR2 is SVGAGI. V lost 3 bases and J lost 3, with 7 bases in between. The CDR3 bases are TGTGCCAGCAGTTATAGTGATACAGATACGCAGTATTTT. Amino acid sequence: CASSYSDTDTQYF.

The chain carries TRBV29-1 and TRBJ1-1; D not resolved. This CDR3 is 12 amino acids long. Germline values: CDR1 SQVTM, CDR2 ANQGSEA. With 5 bases removed from V and 3 bases from J, the gap between germline ends came to 10 bases. This CDR3 reads CSVRFRDTEAFF. DNA of the CDR3: TGCAGCGTTCGGTTTCGGGACACTGAAGCTTTCTTT.

This clone was observed a handful of times. The rearrangement joins TRBV7-8 to TRBJ1-1; tentatively, D is TRBD1 (5 bases). Germline V gene lookup returns CDR1 SGHVS and CDR2 FQNEAQ. V lost 4 bases, J lost 4 bases, and 13 bases lay in between. The CDR3 extends over 14 amino acids. The CDR3 DNA reads TGTGCCAGCAGCTCGCGGCAGGGTGTCACTGAAGCTTTCTTT. Its protein product is CASSSRQGVTEAFF.

This chain joins TRBV18 and TRBJ1-6; D possibly corresponds to TRBD1 (5 bases). Looked up from germline, CDR1 is KGHSH and CDR2 is LQKENI. The CDR3 has 15 residues. Deletions cut 4 bases from V and 10 bases from J, with 17 bases between. In nucleotides, the CDR3 is TGTGCCAGCTCACTAACCGGGACCCTGGCCTCACCCCTCCACTTT. It codes for CASSLTGTLASPLHF.

This clone appeared a single time. This chain links TRBV10-3 with TRBJ2-5, with unresolved D. V was clipped by 0 bases and J by 4 bases, with 12 bases between them. Germline lookup yields CDR1 ENHRY and CDR2 SYGVKD. This CDR3 contains 15 residues. The CDR3 DNA reads as TGTGCCATCAGTGAGTCGACGGGCACGGGAGAGACCCAGTACTTC. Its protein product is CAISESTGTGETQYF.

The chain recombines TRBV5-1 with TRBJ2-7; D possibly corresponds to TRBD1 (6 bases). CDR1 is SGHRS and CDR2 is YFSETQ in the germline V gene. V lost 5 bases and J lost 5, with 17 bases in between. The CDR3 consists of 14 residues. The CDR3 DNA reads as TGCGCCAGCAGACACTTGGACAGCATGGACGAGCAGTACGTC. The encoded protein is CASRHLDSMDEQYV.

This chain connects TRBV18 to TRBJ1-1; no clear D gene. CDR1 is KGHSH and CDR2 is LQKENI in the germline V gene. This CDR3 is built from 13 residues. V was cut by 3 bases and J by 0 bases, with 5 bases left in between. In nucleotides, the CDR3 is TGTGCCAGCTCACCGGCCCTGAACACTGAAGCTTTCTTT. Encoded protein: CASSPALNTEAFF.

This clone was seen a single time. The chain combines TRBV10-2 with TRBJ1-6; D ambiguous. This CDR3 is 13 amino acids long. Germline CDR1 WSHSY, CDR2 SAAADI. V shed 6 bases and J shed 2 bases, with 5 bases lying between them. CDR3 in amino acids: CASRGTYNSPLHF. As DNA, the CDR3 is TGCGCCAGCAGGGGGACCTATAATTCACCCCTCCACTTT.

The CDR3 DNA follows: TGTGCCAGTAACCAAGACTCTGGAAACACCATATATTTT. The encoded protein is CASNQDSGNTIYF. The chain couples TRBV19 to TRBJ1-3; D unclear. Per germline, CDR1 LNHDA and CDR2 SQIVND (reference sequence). V was cut by 7 bases and J by 0 bases, with 7 bases left in between. The CDR3 contains 13 residues.

The genes are TRBV6-5 and TRBJ2-1; no clear D gene. Trimming left V 9 bases short and J 6 bases short, with 12 bases between. There are 12 residues in the CDR3. The germline V gene has CDR1 MNHEY and CDR2 SVGAGI. The CDR3 reads CASHDFGNEQFF. CDR3 in DNA: TGTGCCAGTCATGACTTCGGCAATGAGCAGTTCTTC.